This T cell receptor (beta chain) was found in a study of shared clonotypes between healthy human individuals. V was clipped by 2 bases and J by 3 bases, with 11 bases between them. This CDR3 is 15 amino acids long. CDR1 and CDR2 (germline): SGHTS, YDEGEE. Per the original data handling: Junction-only sequences produced by ImmunoSEQ had no quality scores, so filtering differed. The assay was immunoSEQ multiplex PCR, and TCRdb's table has in-frame clones only and misses some. From that table come the V and J calls and clone size; the DNA was used to work out D and trimming. The data contain 1,100,000 or so clones, around 78% of them singletons.

Material for sequencing was memory CD4+ T cells from PBMCs. The subset is: CD45RA-negative fraction. The V gene is TRBV5-8, the J gene TRBJ1-4; TRBD1 might be the D (5 bases). This receptor was identified in a man aged 18-30 years in good health. Some clones in this sample may be carry-over from other donors' samples. The CDR3 region has the DNA TGTGCCAGCAGCTTTCGAGGGGTCTCTAATGAAAAACTGTTTTTT. This codes for CASSFRGVSNEKLFF.